This passage covers 2 T cell receptor beta chains from one sample sequenced in a study of HIV-infected patients and healthy controls (dated by TCRdb to 2013 to 2014). The library was obtained by 5' RACE. The sequencer listed for this sample is Illumina MiSeq. About 500 ng RNA was reverse transcribed with SuperScript III using primers against the alpha and beta constant regions. Alpha and beta chain libraries were generated separately via chain-specific third strand synthesis with multiplexing indices. In-frame beta chains were kept once TCRdb had trimmed the public reads at Q25 with fastp and called clones with MiXCR. Each entry is one CDR3 protein sequence, shown with its most common DNA and genes. The sample table records 10,000 to 15,000 distinct CDR3 sequences; about 9% of these occur just once. About 25% of the sample is in the top ten clones. Whole blood was used without cell fractionation, so the repertoire reflected all unsorted peripheral T cells.

This specimen consisted of blood, obtained before antiretroviral therapy. These TCRs come from an adult with HIV infection. The donor label of this sample is uncertain.

This clonotype was detected a few times. The J gene is TRBJ2-5, the V gene TRBV5-4, with a weak D call TRBD1 (5 bases). Germline values: CDR1 SGHNT, CDR2 YYREEE (reference sequence). V was trimmed by 0 bases and J by 5 bases, leaving 8 bases between them. The CDR3 is made up of 13 amino acids. The CDR3 loop is CASSLDPGETQYF. CDR3 bases: TGTGCCAGCAGCTTGGATCCAGGGGAGACCCAGTACTTC.

This clonotype was seen ten or more times. The rearrangement links TRBV20-1 to TRBJ2-3; no clear D. CDR3 size: 15 residues. The V end was cut by 1 base, the J end by 3 bases, with 14 bases between. Germline CDR1 reads DFQATT; CDR2 reads SNEGSKA (reference sequence). CDR3 bases: TGCAGTGCTAGAGGGGGTGGGCTGCTGACAGATACGCAGTATTTT. This codes for CSARGGGLLTDTQYF.